This section outlines one T cell receptor (beta chain) sequence together with its context. As yet, its antigen is unknown. V was clipped by 9 bases and J by 3 bases, with 14 bases between them. The CDR3 totals 14 residues. CDR1 KGHDR and CDR2 SFDVKD come from the germline V gene. The use of a sample-barcoded 5' primer and a J-beta primer mix characterized a second PCR of roughly 6 to 11 cycles. TCRdb re-analysed the 5' RACE reads in MiXCR, keeping a single row per CDR3 protein. Of about 1.4 million distinct CDR3 sequences in the sample, 55% to 75% were seen once. This sample stems from a study of blood T cells in healthy people across ages. Points from the study as a whole: PBMCs went unsorted, and a conclusive naive versus antigen-experienced comparison was therefore prevented. The donors' CMV status was not determined, possibly confounding changes in expanded clonotypes.

The chain employs TRBV24-1 and TRBJ2-1, with D hard to call. Sequenced input: blood. The clonotype was recovered from a man aged 18-30 years in good health. CDR3 loop: CATSAGELYNEQFF. The CDR3 nucleotides read TGTGCCACCTCGGCAGGAGAACTCTACAATGAGCAGTTCTTC.